The 29 T cell receptor beta chains below were found in one sample sequenced in a study of blood T cells in healthy people across ages. A second PCR, run for roughly 7 to 12 cycles, used a sample-barcoded 5' primer plus a J-beta primer mix. Each CDR3 protein gets one entry after TCRdb re-called the 5' RACE reads with MiXCR. The data show 750,000 to 850,000 distinct CDR3 sequences, more than 20% seen once. These sequences were also reported in another study, on T cells of mothers and their children.

Sequencing was carried out using blood. All receptors come from a boy aged 5 to 17 in good health.

The table lists this clonotype with a few counts. Compared with germline, one end of the junction differs, possibly owing to a read error. J is TRBJ1-3 and V is TRBV9; D gene ambiguous. Germline V gene sequence: CDR1 SGDLS, CDR2 YYNGEE. The CDR3 runs 13 residues. The CDR3 region has the DNA TGTGCCAGCAGCGTAGCCTCTGGAAACACTATATATTTT. Its translation is CASSVASGNTIYF.

This clonotype was observed a few times. The chain has TRBV6-6 and TRBJ1-5, with 7 nucleotides matching TRBD1. Germline loops: CDR1 MNHNY, CDR2 SVGAGI (reference sequence). The CDR3 extends over 14 amino acids. V lost 2 bases, J lost 5 bases, and 3 bases stayed unmatched. The CDR3: CASSYTTGHQPQHF. The CDR3, as DNA: TGTGCCAGCAGTTACACGACAGGGCATCAGCCCCAGCATTTT.

The genes are TRBV30 and TRBJ1-6, with 9 bases matching TRBD1. The CDR3 length is 12 residues. Germline V lookup: CDR1 GTSNPN, CDR2 SVGIG (reference sequence). V shed 7 bases, J shed 10 bases, and the junction held 5 bases outside the gene matches. CDR3 sequence (DNA): TGTGCCTCGGACAGGGGAGGATCACCCCTCCACTTT. Translating it yields CASDRGGSPLHF.

This clonotype was seen a few times. This rearrangement joins TRBV7-9 to TRBJ1-4; D remains unclear. This CDR3 region has 14 residues. V lost 6 bases and J 3 bases, leaving 11 bases between the germline ends. Germline assignment: CDR1 SEHNR and CDR2 FQNEAQ (reference sequence). CDR3 loop: CASSIGLSNEKLFF. In DNA, the CDR3 is TGTGCCAGCAGTATCGGTCTTTCTAATGAAAAACTGTTTTTT.

This clonotype was seen only a few times. V gene TRBV5-1 combines with J gene TRBJ1-2, with TRBD1 identical over 9 bases. Germline V CDR1 and CDR2: SGHRS, YFSETQ. The CDR3 contains 14 residues. V gave up 1 base and J gave up 6 bases; unmatched junction bases: 4. The CDR3 loop reads CASSLLTGGHGYTF. CDR3 nucleotide sequence: TGCGCCAGCAGCTTGCTGACAGGGGGACATGGCTACACCTTC.

The chain uses TRBV20-1 and TRBJ2-3; the match to TRBD2 covers 10 bases. Germline assignment: CDR1 DFQATT and CDR2 SNEGSKA (reference sequence). Trimming cost V 3 bases and J 10 bases; bases outside gene matches: 16. The CDR3 totals 16 residues. The DNA for the CDR3 is TGCAGTGCTAGTGACAGACTAGCGGGCGGAGTAGGACCGCAGTATTTT. It encodes CSASDRLAGGVGPQYF.

The CDR3 loop is CSVPGLGTDIQYF. The CDR3 coding sequence is TGCAGCGTTCCCGGGTTAGGGACGGACATTCAGTACTTC. The genes are TRBV29-1 and TRBJ2-4; D might be TRBD1 or TRBD2, each matching 5 bases. The CDR3 spans 13 residues. Germline V gene lookup returns CDR1 SQVTM and CDR2 ANQGSEA. The ends were cut back, 5 bases at V and 8 bases at J, with 16 bases in the middle.

The V gene is TRBV12-3 or TRBV12-4, the J gene TRBJ2-2; weak D call: TRBD2 (6 bases). The CDR3 spans 16 residues. Trimming took off 2 bases at V and 4 bases at J, with 14 bases between the two ends. The DNA for the CDR3 is TGTGCCAGCAGTTTAAGTCTCAAGGAGGGCACCGGGGAGCTGTTTTTT. It yields the protein CASSLSLKEGTGELFF.

This clonotype was observed a handful of times. The V call is TRBV28, the J call TRBJ1-4; 7 bases match TRBD1. CDR3 length: 15 residues. Germline loops: CDR1 MDHEN, CDR2 SYDVKM. The J segment lost 4 bases and the V segment lost 6 bases, leaving 8 bases of the junction unmatched. The CDR3 region has the DNA TGTGCCAGCAGCCCGTTCTCAGGGGGTAATGAAAAACTGTTTTTT. The encoded protein is CASSPFSGGNEKLFF.

This clonotype was seen a few times. The CDR3 reads CSAATGSTEAFF. The CDR3 DNA follows: TGCAGTGCTGCGACAGGTTCTACTGAAGCTTTCTTT. This chain joins TRBV20-1 and TRBJ1-1; possibly TRBD1 for D (6 bases). The CDR3 length is 12 residues. The V gene's germline CDR1 is DFQATT and CDR2 SNEGSKA (reference sequence). V gave up 5 bases and J gave up 5 bases, with 12 bases separating them.

The CDR3 spells CASSHQGDGQPQHF. As DNA, the CDR3 is TGCGCCAGCAGCCATCAGGGGGACGGTCAGCCCCAGCATTTT. V is TRBV5-1 and J is TRBJ1-5; 7 bases are shared with TRBD1. CDR1 is SGHRS, CDR2 YFSETQ, per germline. The CDR3 is 14 amino acids. The trim removed 4 bases at V and 6 bases at J, leaving 7 bases unmatched.

The genes are TRBV29-1 and TRBJ1-1; unclear D gene. Germline V gives CDR1 SQVTM, CDR2 ANQGSEA. V gave up 6 bases and J gave up 1 base, with 6 bases separating them. The CDR3 runs 11 residues. The CDR3 spells CSVIWNTEAFF. In nucleotides, the CDR3 is TGCAGCGTGATTTGGAACACTGAAGCTTTCTTT.

The J gene is TRBJ2-5, the V gene TRBV20-1; 10 bases map to TRBD2. The J call may be mistaken, given a closer DNA end match to TRBJ2-7. CDR1 and CDR2 (germline): DFQATT, SNEGSKA (reference sequence). The CDR3 consists of 13 residues. The CDR3 region has the DNA TGCAGTGCGGATCTAGCGGGAGCCTACGAGCAGTACTTC. Translating gives CSADLAGAYEQYF.

This clonotype has only a few counts. The V call is TRBV6-5, the J call TRBJ2-1, with 10 bases matching TRBD2. The V and J ends lost 5 bases and 0 bases, in that order; junction bases with no gene match: 10. The CDR3 contains 18 residues. Per the germline V gene, CDR1 is MNHEY and CDR2 is SVGAGI. The CDR3 spells CASSNLGASGGSYNEQFF. The CDR3 DNA reads TGTGCCAGCAGTAACTTAGGAGCTAGCGGGGGCTCCTACAATGAGCAGTTCTTC.

This clonotype was seen a handful of times. The gene calls are TRBV4-3 and TRBJ2-2, with D tentatively TRBD1 (6 bases). There are 16 residues in the CDR3. The V end was cut by 1 base, the J end by 4 bases, with 13 bases between. Germline loops: CDR1 LGHNA, CDR2 YSLEER. DNA of the CDR3: TGCGCCAGCAGCCAAGGGGGCCTAGGGGGCACCGGGGAGCTGTTTTTT. Translating it yields CASSQGGLGGTGELFF.

The chain couples TRBV12-3 or TRBV12-4 to TRBJ2-2; either TRBD1 or TRBD2 may supply D (5 bases each). Deletions cut 6 bases from V and 4 bases from J, with 15 bases between. The CDR3 loop spans 15 amino acids. CDR3 nucleotide sequence: TGTGCCAGCAGCCTTTGGATTGGGGGCACCGGGGAGCTGTTTTTT. Its protein is CASSLWIGGTGELFF.

This clonotype was detected a few times. The chain joins TRBV6-2 or TRBV6-3 to TRBJ2-1; 10 bases are shared with TRBD2. The CDR3 consists of 20 residues. Germline CDR1 and CDR2: MNHEY and SVGEGT. Germline trimming cut 6 bases from V and 9 bases from J; bases unmatched to any gene: 26. CDR3 nucleotide sequence: TGTGCCAGCAGCGTCCCTGAGGCTAGCGGGAGACGTTCTTCGGGGGGTGAGCAGTTCTTC. Translation: CASSVPEASGRRSSGGEQFF.

V gene TRBV4-3 combines with J gene TRBJ1-1; D remains unclear. This CDR3 comprises 15 residues. Trimming stripped 0 bases from V and 4 bases from J, with 12 bases between. Germline loops: CDR1 LGHNA, CDR2 YSLEER. The CDR3 DNA follows: TGCGCCAGCAGCCAAGACCTCCCCCCGGGCACTGAAGCTTTCTTT. Encoded protein: CASSQDLPPGTEAFF.

This clonotype was seen a few times. V usage is TRBV24-1 and J usage is TRBJ2-1, with 7 bases aligning to TRBD1. The germline gives CDR1 KGHDR, CDR2 SFDVKD. With V trimmed by 4 bases and J by 5 bases, 7 bases remained unmatched. The CDR3 contains 15 residues. The CDR3 bases are TGTGCCACCAGTGACCCGGGACAGCCTAACAATGAGCAGTTCTTC. Its protein is CATSDPGQPNNEQFF.

This clonotype was counted between two and nine times. The chain joins TRBV15 to TRBJ1-4; D gene ambiguous. This CDR3 is built from 13 residues. Germline V gene data show CDR1 as LNHNV and CDR2 as YYDKDF (reference sequence). Trimming shortened V by 0 bases and J by 8 bases, and 7 bases separated the two germline ends. This CDR3 reads CATSRDHPEKLFF. CDR3 DNA sequence: TGTGCCACCAGCAGAGATCATCCAGAAAAACTGTTTTTT.

The chain joins TRBV29-1 to TRBJ2-3; D remains ambiguous. Germline CDR1 and CDR2: SQVTM and ANQGSEA. The CDR3 totals 13 residues. V lost 0 bases to trimming and J lost 0 bases, with 4 bases between them. For the CDR3, the DNA is TGCAGCGTTGAAGATGGGAGCACAGATACGCAGTATTTT. Translation: CSVEDGSTDTQYF.

This chain connects TRBV21-1 to TRBJ1-6; TRBD1 was called by the table and not checked on the DNA. TRBV21-1 constitutes a pseudogene. This CDR3 is 17 amino acids long. CDR3 sequence: CASTDPPGTVYNSPLHF. As DNA, the CDR3 is TGTGCCAGCACCGATCCTCCCGGGACAGTCTATAATTCACCCCTCCACTTT.

Here the CDR3 DNA reads TGTGCCAGCAGCTCGGGGCCGGGTCCCTACGAGCAGTACTTC. Residues: CASSSGPGPYEQYF. The V gene is TRBV5-5, the J gene TRBJ2-7; D may be TRBD1 or TRBD2 (5 bases each). This CDR3 region has 14 residues. Between the trimmed V and J ends, which lost 3 bases and 2 bases, there was a span of 12 bases. CDR1 is SGHKS and CDR2 is YYEKEE in the germline V gene (reference sequence).

The chain couples TRBV4-3 to TRBJ2-5; TRBD1 aligns across 8 bases. The CDR3 has 17 residues. Per the germline V gene, CDR1 is LGHNA and CDR2 is YSLEER. The J segment lost 0 bases and the V segment lost 4 bases, leaving 10 bases of the junction unmatched. CDR3 region: CASSPGQGSGYQETQYF. DNA of the CDR3: TGCGCCAGCAGCCCAGGACAGGGTTCGGGGTACCAAGAGACCCAGTACTTC.

DNA for the CDR3: TGTGCCAGCAGTTACGGGGGGCCGCGTGGCGAGCAGTTCTTC. Translation gives CASSYGGPRGEQFF. This chain links TRBV6-2 or TRBV6-3 with TRBJ2-1; D assignment may be TRBD1 or TRBD2 (6 bases each). Germline values: CDR1 MNHEY, CDR2 SVGEGT. V gave up 2 bases and J gave up 10 bases, with 15 bases separating them. The CDR3 length is 14 residues.

This clonotype has a count of ten or more. The rearrangement joins TRBV28 to TRBJ2-4, with a weak D call TRBD1 (5 bases). V was clipped by 1 base and J by 0 bases, with 10 bases between them. Germline CDR1 and CDR2: MDHEN and SYDVKM. CDR3 size: 16 residues. The CDR3 spells CASSLSYRLAKNIQYF. CDR3 bases: TGTGCCAGCAGTTTATCCTACAGGCTAGCCAAAAACATTCAGTACTTC. Together with reference TRBV28 and TRBJ2-4, the CDR3 gives the full variable domain: DVKVTQSSRYLVKRTGEKVFLECVQDMDHENMFWYRQDPGLGLRLIYFSYDVKMKEKGDIPEGYSVSREKKERFSLILESASTNQTSMYLCASSLSYRLAKNIQYFGAGTRLSVL.

The chain has TRBV12-5 and TRBJ1-1, with D uncertain. The V end was cut by 7 bases, the J end by 0 bases, with 12 bases between. The CDR3 has 14 amino acids. Germline V gene lookup returns CDR1 LGHNT and CDR2 FRNRAP. The CDR3 loop reads CASALPQMNTEAFF. The CDR3 DNA reads as TGTGCTAGTGCCCTACCCCAGATGAACACTGAAGCTTTCTTT. The whole variable domain, remainder taken from reference TRBV12-5 and TRBJ1-1, is DARVTQTPRHKVTEMGQEVTMRCQPILGHNTVFWYRQTMMQGLELLAYFRNRAPLDDSGMPKDRFSAEMPDATLATLKIQPSEPRDSAVYFCASALPQMNTEAFFGQGTRLTVV.

This chain connects TRBV28 to TRBJ1-2; possible D gene TRBD1, 6 bases. The CDR3 loop spans 15 amino acids. Between the trimmed V and J ends, which lost 1 base and 8 bases, there was a span of 17 bases. Germline loops: CDR1 MDHEN, CDR2 SYDVKM. The CDR3 is CASSLYHQGSGGYTF. The CDR3 bases are TGTGCCAGCAGTTTATACCACCAGGGGTCTGGGGGCTACACCTTC.

This clonotype was found a few times. The chain uses TRBV28 and TRBJ1-6; 7 nucleotides align to TRBD1. Germline CDR1 reads MDHEN; CDR2 reads SYDVKM. After removal of 5 bases from V and 1 base from J, the junction contained 8 bases not matched to a gene. CDR3 length: 17 residues. CDR3 sequence (DNA): TGTGCCAGCAGTGGCTTTGGCAGGGGGTCCTATAATTCACCCCTCCACTTT. It translates to CASSGFGRGSYNSPLHF.